The rows below give T cell receptor beta chains drawn from one sample of a study of blood T cell repertoires in COVID-19. The data were produced by immunoSEQ multiplex PCR, yet TCRdb's version contains in-frame clones alone and is incomplete. The table includes roughly 80,000 clones, around four fifths detected once. Material: peripheral blood. The receptors stem from a woman in her fifties or sixties with acute or convalescent COVID-19. Each CDR3 is given with its conserved first and last residue.

J gene,V gene,CDR3 protein
TRBJ1-2,TRBV29-1,CSVEDSRQEFLYGYTF
TRBJ1-2,TRBV6-1,CASSEYTKTYGYTF
TRBJ2-3,TRBV19,CASSIGESDGDTQYF
TRBJ1-2,TRBV7-8,CASSLSRTGGDYGYTF
TRBJ2-7,TRBV6-1,CASSDVALDSDYEQYF
TRBJ1-4,TRBV4-1,CASSGTGGGIGEKLFF
TRBJ1-1,TRBV3-1/TRBV3-2,CASSRPTGGPNTEAFF
TRBJ1-1,TRBV7-9,CASSLGGVLGEAFF
TRBJ1-4,TRBV27,CASSTYRVGGEKLFF
TRBJ1-2,TRBV6-5,CASSYTGVGNYGYTF
TRBJ1-2,TRBV27,CASSDRLRSGGYTF
TRBJ1-1,TRBV7-9,CASSRDRGHTEAFF
TRBJ2-1,TRBV27,CASSLRLAGGWNEQFF
TRBJ2-2,TRBV2,CASSEELAALASNTGELFF
TRBJ1-2,TRBV30,CAWAGGTYYGYTF
TRBJ1-3,TRBV12-3/TRBV12-4,CASRTRWGNTIYF
TRBJ1-2,TRBV5-5,CASSRGDRAWNGYTF
TRBJ1-6,TRBV11-3,CASRTGGGSPLHF